The clone carrying this TCR beta chain was counted only a few times. What it recognizes is unknown. The sample belongs to a study of T-cell memory formation after mild COVID-19. Looking at the study overall: Among the donors, TCR clusters were largely specific to each donor.

5'RACE, which relied on constant-segment primers, yielded TCR alpha and TCR beta cDNA libraries carrying sample barcodes and UMIs. TCRdb ran MiXCR on the 5' RACE reads and lists one entry per CDR3 protein. The table lists 400,000 to 450,000 distinct CDR3 sequences, more than 15% of them singletons. The V and J ends lost 6 bases and 3 bases, in that order; junction bases with no gene match: 5. Germline values: CDR1 MNHEY, CDR2 SMNVEV (reference sequence). CDR3 size: 13 residues. Findings of the study overall: CD4+ contracting clones were mainly CM and EM; CD8+ ones, EMRA. CD4/CD8 balance characterized clones contracting day 15 to 85, and CD4+ skew characterized later expanders.

The origin of this receptor is a man younger than 30 who had mild COVID-19 (a few samples of this study predate the infection). Cell type and time point are not known. The J gene is TRBJ2-7, the V gene TRBV27; 7 bases are shared with TRBD1. The source material was PBMCs or a T cell subset sorted from them (not recorded which). The CDR3 is CASSIGTVYEQYF. In nucleotides, the CDR3 is TGTGCCAGCAGCATCGGGACAGTCTACGAGCAGTACTTC.